This TCR beta chain was sequenced during a study of CD4+ T cells in melanoma. Using immunoSEQ multiplex PCR, the repertoire was profiled, and TCRdb retains in-frame clones only, with some absent. The sample comprises about 14,000 clones, about 60% of which are singletons, and less than 20% rests with the top ten. Findings and limits, study-wide: A reported correlation linked neoantigen-specific CD4+ T cells to CD8+, macrophage and B cell function. Reportedly, melanoma neoantigen-specific CD4+ T cells showed varied differentiation states.

V shed 2 bases and J shed 5 bases, with 19 bases lying between them. The CDR3 consists of 16 residues. Germline V gives CDR1 SGHDT, CDR2 YYEEEE. As to this clone: Its antigen is currently unknown.

Input material: cells from a culture (not recorded whether cultured in vitro). This clonotype was obtained from a human donor with melanoma. The chain employs TRBV5-6 and TRBJ2-5, with D perhaps matching TRBD1 or TRBD2 (5 bases each). The CDR3 coding sequence is TGTGCCAGCAGCTTCAAGTGGGACCCAATCGATGAGACCCAGTACTTC. Its protein product is CASSFKWDPIDETQYF.